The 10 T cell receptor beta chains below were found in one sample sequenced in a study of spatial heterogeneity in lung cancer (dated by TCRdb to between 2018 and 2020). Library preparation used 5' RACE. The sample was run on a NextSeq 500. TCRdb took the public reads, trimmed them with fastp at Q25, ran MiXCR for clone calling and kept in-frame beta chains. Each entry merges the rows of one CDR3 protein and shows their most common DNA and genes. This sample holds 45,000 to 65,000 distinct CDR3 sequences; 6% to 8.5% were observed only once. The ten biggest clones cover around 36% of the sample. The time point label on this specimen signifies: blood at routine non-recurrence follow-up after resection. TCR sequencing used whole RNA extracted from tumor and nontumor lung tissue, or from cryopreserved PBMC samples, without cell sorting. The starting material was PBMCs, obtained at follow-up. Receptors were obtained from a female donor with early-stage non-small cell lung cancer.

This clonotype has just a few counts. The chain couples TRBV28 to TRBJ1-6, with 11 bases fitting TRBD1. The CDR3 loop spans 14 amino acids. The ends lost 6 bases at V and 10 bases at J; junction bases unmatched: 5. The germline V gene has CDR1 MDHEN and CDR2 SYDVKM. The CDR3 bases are TGTGCCAGCAGGATGGACAGGGGGCAATCACCCCTCCACTTT. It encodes CASRMDRGQSPLHF.

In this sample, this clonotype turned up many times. This chain's CDR3 is CASSLSRTPQEDIQYF. In DNA form, the CDR3 reads TGTGCCAGCAGCTTATCGAGGACGCCTCAGGAAGACATTCAGTACTTC. The chain is built from TRBV7-9 and TRBJ2-4; no reliable D call. The V gene lost 2 bases and the J gene lost 8 bases, with 19 bases spanning the gap. This CDR3 has 16 residues. Germline V lookup: CDR1 SEHNR, CDR2 FQNEAQ (reference sequence).

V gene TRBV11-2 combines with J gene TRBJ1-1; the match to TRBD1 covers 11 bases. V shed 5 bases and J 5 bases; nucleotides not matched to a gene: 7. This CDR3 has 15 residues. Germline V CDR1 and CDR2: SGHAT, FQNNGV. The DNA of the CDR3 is TGTGCCAGCAGCGGCAGGGACAGGGGGAGGACTGAAGCTTTCTTT. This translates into CASSGRDRGRTEAFF.

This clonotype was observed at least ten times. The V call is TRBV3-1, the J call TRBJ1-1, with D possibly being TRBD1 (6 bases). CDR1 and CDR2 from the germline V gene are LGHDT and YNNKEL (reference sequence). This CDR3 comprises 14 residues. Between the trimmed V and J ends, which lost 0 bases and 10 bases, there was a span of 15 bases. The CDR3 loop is CASSQDSQGRGAFF. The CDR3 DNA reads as TGTGCCAGCAGCCAAGATTCCCAGGGGCGGGGAGCTTTCTTT. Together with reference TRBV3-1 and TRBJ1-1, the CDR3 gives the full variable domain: DTAVSQTPKYLVTQMGNDKSIKCEQNLGHDTMYWYKQDSKKFLKIMFSYNNKELIINETVPNRFSPKSPDKAHLNLHINSLELGDSAVYFCASSQDSQGRGAFFGQGTRLTVV.

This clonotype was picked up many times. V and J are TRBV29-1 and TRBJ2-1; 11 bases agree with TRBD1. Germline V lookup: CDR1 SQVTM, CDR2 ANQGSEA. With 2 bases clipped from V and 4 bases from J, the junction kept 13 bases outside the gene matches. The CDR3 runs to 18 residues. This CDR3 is CSVERDRGYTGPYNEQFF. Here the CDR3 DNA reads TGCAGCGTTGAACGGGACAGGGGGTACACCGGTCCATACAATGAGCAGTTCTTC.

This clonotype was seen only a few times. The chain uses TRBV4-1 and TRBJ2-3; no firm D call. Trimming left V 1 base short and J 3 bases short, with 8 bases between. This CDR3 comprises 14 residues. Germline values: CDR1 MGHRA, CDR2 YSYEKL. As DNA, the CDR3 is TGCGCCAGCAGCCAAGGACATAATACAGATACGCAGTATTTT. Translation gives CASSQGHNTDTQYF.

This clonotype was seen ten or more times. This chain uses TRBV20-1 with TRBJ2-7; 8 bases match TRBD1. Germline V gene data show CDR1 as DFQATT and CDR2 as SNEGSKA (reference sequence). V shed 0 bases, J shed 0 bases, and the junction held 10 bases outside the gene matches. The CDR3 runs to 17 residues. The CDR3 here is CSARDRTGTGVSYEQYF. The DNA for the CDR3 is TGCAGTGCTAGAGATCGGACCGGGACAGGAGTCTCCTACGAGCAGTACTTC.

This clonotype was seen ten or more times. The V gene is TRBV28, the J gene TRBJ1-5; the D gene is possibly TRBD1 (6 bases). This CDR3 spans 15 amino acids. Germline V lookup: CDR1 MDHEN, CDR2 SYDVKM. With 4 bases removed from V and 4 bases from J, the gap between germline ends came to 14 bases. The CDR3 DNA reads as TGTGCCAGCAGTTCCTCGGGGGCAGGAAATCAGCCCCAGCATTTT. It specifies CASSSSGAGNQPQHF. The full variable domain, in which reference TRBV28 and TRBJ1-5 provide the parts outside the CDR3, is DVKVTQSSRYLVKRTGEKVFLECVQDMDHENMFWYRQDPGLGLRLIYFSYDVKMKEKGDIPEGYSVSREKKERFSLILESASTNQTSMYLCASSSSGAGNQPQHFGDGTRLSIL.

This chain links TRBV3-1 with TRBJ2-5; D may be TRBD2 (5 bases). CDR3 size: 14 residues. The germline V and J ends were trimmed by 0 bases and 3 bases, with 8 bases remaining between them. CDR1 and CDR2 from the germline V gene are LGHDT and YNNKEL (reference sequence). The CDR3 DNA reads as TGTGCCAGCAGCCAAGATCCAGCGGAAGAGACCCAGTACTTC. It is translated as CASSQDPAEETQYF.

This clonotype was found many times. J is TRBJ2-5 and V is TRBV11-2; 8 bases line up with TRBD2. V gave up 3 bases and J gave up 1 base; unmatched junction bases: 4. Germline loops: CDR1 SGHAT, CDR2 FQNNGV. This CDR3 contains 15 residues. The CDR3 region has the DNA TGTGCCAGCAGCTTGGAGCGGGGGAGCCAAGAGACCCAGTACTTC. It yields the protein CASSLERGSQETQYF.